A single sample is the source of the 27 T cell receptor beta chains below, sequenced in a study of blood T cells in healthy people across ages. The authors ran a second PCR of roughly 6 to 11 cycles using a sample-barcoded 5' primer and a J-beta primer mix. One entry per CDR3 protein, called by TCRdb with MiXCR from the 5' RACE reads. The data contain fewer than 900,000 distinct CDR3 sequences, approximately 43% of them singletons. The source material was blood. The receptor set was obtained from a woman in her sixties or seventies in good health.

Many counts were recorded for this clonotype. The gene calls are TRBV2 and TRBJ1-2; D unresolved. There are 12 residues in the CDR3. Germline loops: CDR1 SNHLY, CDR2 FYNNEI. V was clipped by 3 bases and J by 3 bases, with 5 bases between them. The CDR3 is CASSDRDYGYTF. In DNA, the CDR3 is TGTGCCAGCAGTGACCGGGACTATGGCTACACCTTC.

This rearrangement joins TRBV6-1 to TRBJ1-6; 7 bases align to TRBD1. Germline values: CDR1 MNHNS, CDR2 SASEGT. There are 12 residues in the CDR3. Losses at the gene ends were 10 bases for V and 6 bases for J; bases not matched to a gene: 3. The CDR3 DNA reads TGTGCCAACCGGGACAGTAATTCACCCCTCCACTTT. It codes for CANRDSNSPLHF.

The gene calls are TRBV10-3 and TRBJ1-6; D uncertain. Per germline, CDR1 ENHRY and CDR2 SYGVKD. This CDR3 comprises 12 residues. Deletions cut 3 bases from V and 7 bases from J, with 4 bases between. The CDR3 spells CAISERNSPLHF. CDR3 in DNA: TGTGCCATCAGTGAAAGAAATTCACCCCTCCACTTT.

This clonotype came up a few times. V usage is TRBV4-3 and J usage is TRBJ2-7; 10 nucleotides align to TRBD2. The V and J ends lost 1 base and 1 base, in that order; junction bases with no gene match: 7. This CDR3 has 17 residues. The germline V gene has CDR1 LGHNA and CDR2 YSLEER. CDR3 in amino acids: CASSQGLASGRSYEQYF. CDR3 nucleotide sequence: TGCGCCAGCAGCCAAGGATTGGCTAGCGGGAGATCCTACGAGCAGTACTTC.

The chain joins TRBV9 to TRBJ1-3; D is unresolved. The germline V gene encodes CDR1 SGDLS and CDR2 YYNGEE. CDR3 length: 15 amino acids. V shed 3 bases and J shed 3 bases, with 13 bases lying between them. CDR3 amino acids: CASSATGSVGNTIYF. The CDR3 DNA follows: TGTGCCAGCAGCGCTACCGGGAGCGTTGGAAACACCATATATTTT.

This clonotype was found many times. V is TRBV11-2 and J is TRBJ2-1; the D is unclear. Germline V gene lookup returns CDR1 SGHAT and CDR2 FQNNGV. The V gene lost 1 base and the J gene lost 0 bases, with 16 bases spanning the gap. This CDR3 is 18 amino acids long. CDR3 coding DNA: TGTGCCAGCAGCTTAGGGCGAAAGACTGTGAGCTCCTACAATGAGCAGTTCTTC. Its translation is CASSLGRKTVSSYNEQFF.

This clonotype was recorded a few times. This CDR3 reads CASGSGANIYEQYF. The CDR3 DNA is TGTGCCAGCGGGTCAGGGGCTAATATCTACGAGCAGTACTTC. The J gene is TRBJ2-7, the V gene TRBV28; a possible D gene is TRBD1 (6 bases). CDR3 length: 14 residues. Per the germline V gene, CDR1 is MDHEN and CDR2 is SYDVKM. V shed 8 bases and J shed 3 bases, with 17 bases lying between them. Supplemented by reference TRBV28 and TRBJ2-7, the full variable domain reads DVKVTQSSRYLVKRTGEKVFLECVQDMDHENMFWYRQDPGLGLRLIYFSYDVKMKEKGDIPEGYSVSREKKERFSLILESASTNQTSMYLCASGSGANIYEQYFGPGTRLTVT.

V and J are TRBV7-6 and TRBJ2-3; 12 bases align to TRBD2. Germline CDR1 and CDR2: SGHVS and FNYEAQ. V lost 4 bases and J lost 3; bases outside the gene matches: 8. CDR3 size: 17 residues. Here the CDR3 DNA reads TGTGCCAGCAGCTCATCTAGCGGGGGGGCTTCGACAGATACGCAGTATTTT. Its translation is CASSSSSGGASTDTQYF.

A few counts support this clonotype. The chain carries TRBV5-1 and TRBJ2-1, with D possibly matching TRBD1 (5 bases). CDR1 and CDR2 from the germline V gene are SGHRS and YFSETQ. The CDR3 has 13 amino acids. Trimming cost V 0 bases and J 6 bases, with 7 bases left between them. The CDR3 protein is CASSLEGANEQFF. The CDR3 nucleotides read TGCGCCAGCAGCTTGGAAGGGGCCAATGAGCAGTTCTTC.

Remarks on this clonotype: A much larger clone is a single base away; this may be a read error. The chain employs TRBV24-1 and TRBJ2-7; tentative D call: TRBD1 (6 bases). The CDR3 has 13 amino acids. The V gene lost 9 bases and the J gene lost 0 bases, with 11 bases spanning the gap. In germline, CDR1 is KGHDR, CDR2 SFDVKD. The CDR3: CATDSGVSYEQYF. DNA for the CDR3: TGTGCCACCGACTCAGGGGTCTCCTACGAGCAGTACTTC.

The gene calls are TRBV7-2 and TRBJ1-4, with a possible D match to TRBD1 (6 bases). The germline CDR1 and CDR2 sequences are SGHTA and FQGNSA. This CDR3 comprises 14 residues. Trimming removed 3 bases at V and 2 bases at J, with 7 bases between. The CDR3 region has the DNA TGTGCCAGCAGCTTGACAGGCACTAATGAAAAACTGTTTTTT. Its translation is CASSLTGTNEKLFF.

This clonotype was picked up a small number of times. This chain uses TRBV7-3 with TRBJ2-7; 12 bases are shared with TRBD2. V was clipped by 5 bases and J by 2 bases; unmatched bases: 4. Germline CDR1 is SGHTA and CDR2 is FQGTGA. This CDR3 contains 15 residues. CDR3 DNA: TGTGCCAGCAGCCTAGCGGGAGGGTTGGCCTACGAGCAGTACTTC. This codes for CASSLAGGLAYEQYF.

This chain uses TRBV27 with TRBJ2-3, with 7 bases lining up with TRBD2. The germline gives CDR1 MNHEY, CDR2 SMNVEV (reference sequence). The CDR3 has 14 amino acids. V gave up 5 bases and J gave up 2 bases; unmatched junction bases: 4. The DNA of the CDR3 is TGTGCCAGCAGTAGGAGCGGGATCACAGATACGCAGTATTTT. Translation gives CASSRSGITDTQYF.

The chain is built from TRBV12-3 or TRBV12-4 and TRBJ2-6; D remains unclear. Trimming took off 8 bases at V and 2 bases at J, with 7 bases between the two ends. The CDR3 spans 13 residues. The CDR3 spells CASRNTGANVLTF. CDR3 coding DNA: TGTGCCAGCCGCAATACTGGGGCCAACGTCCTGACTTTC.

The chain employs TRBV29-1 and TRBJ1-2; no clear D gene. CDR3 size: 12 residues. With 8 bases removed from V and 5 bases from J, the gap between germline ends came to 15 bases. Per germline, CDR1 SQVTM and CDR2 ANQGSEA. The CDR3 DNA sequence: TGCAGCATTTCGGGTCGGGATTATGGCTACACCTTC. This codes for CSISGRDYGYTF.

This clonotype was observed a handful of times. V and J are TRBV7-9 and TRBJ1-4; 8 bases align to TRBD1. V trimming: 6 bases; J trimming: 5 bases; junction bases outside the gene matches: 5. The CDR3 is made up of 14 amino acids. Germline CDR1 and CDR2: SEHNR and FQNEAQ (reference sequence). As DNA, the CDR3 is TGTGCCAGCAGTGGGACAGGAGTAAATGAAAAACTGTTTTTT. As protein: CASSGTGVNEKLFF.

The chain uses TRBV11-2 and TRBJ2-1, with no clear D. The DNA end is a closer match to TRBJ2-7, so the J assignment may be wrong. This CDR3 spans 14 amino acids. The germline CDR1 and CDR2 sequences are SGHAT and FQNNGV. The CDR3 is CASSPEVSSNEQYF. CDR3 nucleotide sequence: TGTGCCAGCAGCCCCGAGGTTTCTTCTAATGAGCAGTACTTC.

This clonotype was recorded a few times. This chain uses TRBV7-8 with TRBJ1-2, with TRBD1 as a possible D gene (5 bases). Germline lookup yields CDR1 SGHVS and CDR2 FQNEAQ. CDR3 length equals 13 residues. V was pared by 4 bases and J by 4 bases, with 10 bases between. The CDR3 loop is CASSSDSRYGYTF. DNA for the CDR3: TGTGCCAGCAGCTCAGACAGCCGCTATGGCTACACCTTC.

In the case of this clonotype: The junction does not match germline at one end; this may be a read error. The chain combines TRBV12-3 or TRBV12-4 with TRBJ1-2, with D possibly TRBD1 on 5 matching bases. This CDR3 contains 15 residues. The CDR3 bases are TGTGCCAGCAGTGGGGGGGAGACCACTAACTCTGGCTACACCTTC. Residues: CASSGGETTNSGYTF.

In its sample, this clonotype was seen many times. The V gene is TRBV4-2, the J gene TRBJ1-2; D gene ambiguous. The germline V gene has CDR1 LGHNA and CDR2 YNFKEQ. The CDR3 totals 15 residues. V shed 1 base and J shed 3 bases, with 12 bases lying between them. CDR3 sequence (DNA): TGTGCCAGCAGCCAAGTCACAGACTCATACTATGGCTACACCTTC. Amino acids: CASSQVTDSYYGYTF.

Concerning this clonotype: An end of the junction differs from the germline gene, which may be a read error. The genes are TRBV4-2 and TRBJ2-3; 7 bases fit TRBD2. The length of the CDR3 is 17 residues. Germline V gives CDR1 LGHNA, CDR2 YNFKEQ. The CDR3 region is CASSQEEWEGRLDTQFF. CDR3 in DNA: TGTGCCAGCAGCCAAGAGGAGTGGGAGGGCCGGTTAGATACGCAGTTTTTT.

This clonotype was seen more than once but under ten times. This chain uses TRBV6-5 with TRBJ2-2; possibly TRBD1 for D (6 bases). V gave up 0 bases and J gave up 5 bases, with 13 bases separating them. CDR1 and CDR2 from the germline V gene are MNHEY and SVGAGI. The CDR3 has 16 amino acids. This chain's CDR3 is CASSYSFTGRTGELFF. CDR3 DNA sequence: TGTGCCAGCAGTTACTCGTTTACAGGGCGAACCGGGGAGCTGTTTTTT.

The table lists this clonotype with many counts. This rearrangement joins TRBV20-1 to TRBJ2-3; D unresolved. Per the germline V gene, CDR1 is DFQATT and CDR2 is SNEGSKA (reference sequence). V was clipped by 7 bases and J by 3 bases, with 11 bases between them. The CDR3 has 12 residues. The CDR3 coding sequence is TGCAGTGGTGGACCAGATACAGATACGCAGTATTTT. Its protein product is CSGGPDTDTQYF.

This chain connects TRBV10-1 to TRBJ2-1; D perhaps matches TRBD2 (5 bases). CDR1 WNHNN and CDR2 SYGVQD come from the germline V gene (reference sequence). The V and J ends lost 5 bases and 8 bases respectively, with 10 bases between them. This CDR3 is 12 amino acids long. CDR3 nucleotide sequence: TGCGCCAGCAGTCCCAATAGCGATGAGCAGTTCTTC. Translating gives CASSPNSDEQFF.

Worth noting for this clonotype: This clone may be a read error of a much larger clone one base away. The chain has TRBV29-1 and TRBJ2-1, with a possible D match to TRBD2 (5 bases). The V end was cut by 4 bases, the J end by 4 bases, with 11 bases between. The CDR3 length is 13 residues. The germline CDR1 and CDR2 sequences are SQVTM and ANQGSEA. Written as DNA, the CDR3 is TGCAGCGTTGCGGTACTAGTATACAATGAGCAGTTCTTC. Residues: CSVAVLVYNEQFF.

J is TRBJ2-1 and V is TRBV6-1, with 7 bases fitting TRBD1. The CDR3 totals 15 residues. Germline assignment: CDR1 MNHNS and CDR2 SASEGT. The V and J ends lost 7 bases and 4 bases, in that order; junction bases with no gene match: 10. The CDR3 nucleotides are TGTGCCAGCAAAGAGACAGGGTCCCTATACAATGAGCAGTTCTTC. This encodes CASKETGSLYNEQFF.

The V call is TRBV7-2, the J call TRBJ1-2; D not certain. Germline CDR1 and CDR2: SGHTA and FQGNSA. V was shortened by 5 bases and J by 1 base, with 20 bases between the two germline ends. The CDR3 length is 17 residues. CDR3 sequence (DNA): TGTGCCAGCAGCACCAAGGGTCCGGAACCCTTTAACTATGGCTACACCTTC. The encoded protein is CASSTKGPEPFNYGYTF.